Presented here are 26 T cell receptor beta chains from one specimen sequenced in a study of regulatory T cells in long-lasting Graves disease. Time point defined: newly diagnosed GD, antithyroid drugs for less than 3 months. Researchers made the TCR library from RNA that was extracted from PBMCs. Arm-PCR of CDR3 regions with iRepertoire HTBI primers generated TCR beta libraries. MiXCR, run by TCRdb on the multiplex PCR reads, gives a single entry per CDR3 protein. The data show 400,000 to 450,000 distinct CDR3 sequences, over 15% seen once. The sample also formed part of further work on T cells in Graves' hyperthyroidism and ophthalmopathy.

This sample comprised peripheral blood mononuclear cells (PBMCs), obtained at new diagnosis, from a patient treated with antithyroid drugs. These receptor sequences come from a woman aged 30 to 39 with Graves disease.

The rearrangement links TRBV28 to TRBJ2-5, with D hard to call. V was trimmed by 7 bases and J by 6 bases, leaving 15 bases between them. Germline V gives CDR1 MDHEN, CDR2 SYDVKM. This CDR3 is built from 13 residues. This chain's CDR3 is CASTGLGPKTQYF. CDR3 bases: TGTGCCAGCACGGGTTTGGGTCCGAAGACCCAGTACTTC.

CDR3 region: CSARRQGVSEQYF. CDR3 sequence (DNA): TGCAGTGCTAGAAGGCAGGGGGTCTCCGAGCAGTACTTC. The chain carries TRBV20-1 and TRBJ2-7, with 7 bases identical to TRBD1. The V segment lost 2 bases and the J segment 6 bases; nucleotides outside the gene matches: 7. Germline loops: CDR1 DFQATT, CDR2 SNEGSKA (reference sequence). The CDR3 length is 13 residues.

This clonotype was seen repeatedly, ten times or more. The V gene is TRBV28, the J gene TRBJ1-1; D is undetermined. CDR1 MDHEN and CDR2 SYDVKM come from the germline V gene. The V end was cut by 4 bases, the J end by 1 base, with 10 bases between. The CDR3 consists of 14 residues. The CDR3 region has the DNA TGTGCCAGCAGTTCTCTTTACAAGAACACTGAAGCTTTCTTT. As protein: CASSSLYKNTEAFF.

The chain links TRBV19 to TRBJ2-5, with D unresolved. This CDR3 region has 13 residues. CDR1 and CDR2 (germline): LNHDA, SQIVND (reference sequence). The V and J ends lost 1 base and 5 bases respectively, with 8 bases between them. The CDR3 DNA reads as TGTGCCAGTAGTATAGCATACGCGGAGACCCAGTACTTC. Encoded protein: CASSIAYAETQYF.

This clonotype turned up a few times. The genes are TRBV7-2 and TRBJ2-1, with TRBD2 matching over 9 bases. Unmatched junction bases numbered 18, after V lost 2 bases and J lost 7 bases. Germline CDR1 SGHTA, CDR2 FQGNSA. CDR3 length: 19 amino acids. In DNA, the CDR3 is TGTGCCAGCAGCTTATCCTTTTTTTCTTTAGCGGGAGATTCTAATGAGCAGTTCTTC. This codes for CASSLSFFSLAGDSNEQFF.

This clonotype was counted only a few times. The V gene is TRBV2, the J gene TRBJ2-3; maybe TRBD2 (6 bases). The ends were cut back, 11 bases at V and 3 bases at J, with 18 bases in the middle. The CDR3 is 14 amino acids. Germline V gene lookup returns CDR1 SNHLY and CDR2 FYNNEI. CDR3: CASAGASDTDTQYF. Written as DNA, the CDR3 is TGTGCCTCCGCGGGCGCTAGCGATACAGATACGCAGTATTTT.

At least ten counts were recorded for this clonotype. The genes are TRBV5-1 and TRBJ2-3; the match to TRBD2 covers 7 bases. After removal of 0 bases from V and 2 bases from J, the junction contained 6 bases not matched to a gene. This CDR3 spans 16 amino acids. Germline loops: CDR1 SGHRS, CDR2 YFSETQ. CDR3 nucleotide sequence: TGCGCCAGCAGCTTGGGACTAGCTACACTCACAGATACGCAGTATTTT. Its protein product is CASSLGLATLTDTQYF.

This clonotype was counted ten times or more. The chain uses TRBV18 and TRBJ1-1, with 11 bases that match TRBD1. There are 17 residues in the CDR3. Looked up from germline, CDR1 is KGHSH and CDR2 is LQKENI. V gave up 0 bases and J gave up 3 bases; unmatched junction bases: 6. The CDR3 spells CASSPPVPGQGDTEAFF. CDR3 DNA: TGTGCCAGCTCACCACCGGTACCGGGACAGGGGGACACTGAAGCTTTCTTT.

The CDR3 reads CASSPIGSGQVNIQYF. In DNA, the CDR3 is TGTGCCAGCAGCCCCATTGGGTCCGGACAGGTGAACATTCAGTACTTC. V gene TRBV3-1 combines with J gene TRBJ2-4, with TRBD1 matching over 7 bases. Per germline, CDR1 LGHDT and CDR2 YNNKEL (reference sequence). The trim removed 4 bases at V and 7 bases at J, leaving 13 bases unmatched. CDR3 length: 16 residues.

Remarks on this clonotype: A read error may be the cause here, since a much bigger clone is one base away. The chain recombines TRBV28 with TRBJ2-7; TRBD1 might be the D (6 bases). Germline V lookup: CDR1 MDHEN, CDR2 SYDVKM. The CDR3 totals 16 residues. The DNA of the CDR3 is TGTGCCAGCAGTTCCCTCAGGGGCAAGAACATCTACGGGCAGTACTTC. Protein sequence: CASSSLRGKNIYGQYF. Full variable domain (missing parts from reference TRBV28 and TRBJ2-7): DVKVTQSSRYLVKRTGEKVFLECVQDMDHENMFWYRQDPGLGLRLIYFSYDVKMKEKGDIPEGYSVSREKKERFSLILESASTNQTSMYLCASSSLRGKNIYGQYFGPGTRLTVT.

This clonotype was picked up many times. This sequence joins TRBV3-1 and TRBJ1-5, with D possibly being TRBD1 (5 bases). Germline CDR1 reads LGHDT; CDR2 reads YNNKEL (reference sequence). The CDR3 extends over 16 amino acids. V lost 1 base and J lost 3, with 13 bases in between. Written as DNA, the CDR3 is TGTGCCAGCAGCCAAGGAGACCGGGGCCACAATCAGCCCCAGCATTTT. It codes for CASSQGDRGHNQPQHF.

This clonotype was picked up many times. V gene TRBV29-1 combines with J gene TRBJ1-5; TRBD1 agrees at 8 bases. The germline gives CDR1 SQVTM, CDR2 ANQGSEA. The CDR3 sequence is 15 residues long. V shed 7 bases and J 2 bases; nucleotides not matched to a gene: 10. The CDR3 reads CSARQGSAGNQPQHF. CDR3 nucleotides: TGCAGCGCCCGACAGGGGAGTGCGGGCAATCAGCCCCAGCATTTT.

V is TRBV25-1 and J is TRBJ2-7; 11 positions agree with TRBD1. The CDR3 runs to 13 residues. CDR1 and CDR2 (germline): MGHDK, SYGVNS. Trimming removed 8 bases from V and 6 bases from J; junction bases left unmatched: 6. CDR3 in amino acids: CASGTGGLGEQYF. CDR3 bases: TGTGCCAGCGGGACAGGGGGTCTGGGCGAGCAGTACTTC.

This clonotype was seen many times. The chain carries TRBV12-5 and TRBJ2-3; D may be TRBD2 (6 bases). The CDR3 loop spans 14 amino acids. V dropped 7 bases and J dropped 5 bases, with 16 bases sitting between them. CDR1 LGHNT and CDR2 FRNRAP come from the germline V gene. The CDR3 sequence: CASARSGGKDTQYF. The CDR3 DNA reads TGTGCTAGTGCCCGGTCCGGGGGAAAAGATACGCAGTATTTT.

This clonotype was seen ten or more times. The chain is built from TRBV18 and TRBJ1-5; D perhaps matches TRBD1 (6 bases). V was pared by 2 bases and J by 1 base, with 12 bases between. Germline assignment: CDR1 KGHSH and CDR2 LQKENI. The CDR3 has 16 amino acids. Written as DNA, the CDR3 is TGTGCCAGCTCACCAAGACAGGTCGGGAGCAATCAGCCCCAGCATTTT. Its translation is CASSPRQVGSNQPQHF.

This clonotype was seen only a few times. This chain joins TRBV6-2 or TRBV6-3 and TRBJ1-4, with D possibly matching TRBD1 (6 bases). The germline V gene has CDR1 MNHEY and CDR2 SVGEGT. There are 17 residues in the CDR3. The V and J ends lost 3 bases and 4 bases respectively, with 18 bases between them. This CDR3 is CASSYRDKRILNEKLFF. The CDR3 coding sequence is TGTGCCAGCAGTTATCGGGACAAGAGGATCCTTAATGAAAAACTGTTTTTT.

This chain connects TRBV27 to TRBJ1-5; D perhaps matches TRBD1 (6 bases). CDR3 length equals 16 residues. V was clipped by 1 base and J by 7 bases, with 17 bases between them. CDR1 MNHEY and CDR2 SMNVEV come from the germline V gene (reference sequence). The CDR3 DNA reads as TGTGCCAGCAGTTTATTCGAACAGGGAGGGTCACAGCCCCAGCATTTT. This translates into CASSLFEQGGSQPQHF.

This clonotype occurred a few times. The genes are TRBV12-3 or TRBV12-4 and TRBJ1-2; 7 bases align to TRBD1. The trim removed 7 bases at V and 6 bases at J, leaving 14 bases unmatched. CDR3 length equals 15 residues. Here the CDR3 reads CASNIMRDRVDGYTF. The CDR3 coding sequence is TGTGCCAGCAATATAATGCGAGACAGGGTTGATGGCTACACCTTC.

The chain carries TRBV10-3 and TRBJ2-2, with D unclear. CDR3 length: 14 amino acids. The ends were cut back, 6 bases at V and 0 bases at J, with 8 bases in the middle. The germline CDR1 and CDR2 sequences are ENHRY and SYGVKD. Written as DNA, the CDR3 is TGTGCCATCAGGTTGTCGACGAACACCGGGGAGCTGTTTTTT. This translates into CAIRLSTNTGELFF.

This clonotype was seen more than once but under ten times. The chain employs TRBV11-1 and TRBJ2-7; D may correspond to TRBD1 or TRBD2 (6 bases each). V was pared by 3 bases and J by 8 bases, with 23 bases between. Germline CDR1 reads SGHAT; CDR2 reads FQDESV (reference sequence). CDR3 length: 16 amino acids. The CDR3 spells CASSFDPPGAHLKQYF. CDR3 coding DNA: TGTGCCAGCAGCTTCGACCCGCCGGGGGCCCACTTAAAGCAGTACTTC.

The CDR3 is CASSYVDSGTEAFF. CDR3 bases: TGTGCCAGCAGTTACGTGGACAGCGGGACGGAAGCTTTCTTT. The chain uses TRBV6-2 or TRBV6-3 and TRBJ1-1, with D possibly matching TRBD1 (6 bases). This CDR3 comprises 14 residues. Germline V gene sequence: CDR1 MNHEY, CDR2 SVGEGT. V was shortened by 2 bases and J by 8 bases, with 15 bases between the two germline ends.

The CDR3 DNA is TGTGCCAGCGCCAGTGGGAACACTGAAGCTTTCTTT. It specifies CASASGNTEAFF. V is TRBV6-1 and J is TRBJ1-1; no reliable D call. CDR3 length: 12 amino acids. The V and J ends lost 8 bases and 1 base respectively, with 8 bases between them. The germline V gene has CDR1 MNHNS and CDR2 SASEGT.

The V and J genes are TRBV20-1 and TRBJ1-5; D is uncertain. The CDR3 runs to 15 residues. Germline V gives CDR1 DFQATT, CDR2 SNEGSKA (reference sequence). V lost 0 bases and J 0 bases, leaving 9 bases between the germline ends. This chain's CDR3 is CSAREVRYSNQPQHF. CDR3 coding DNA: TGCAGTGCTAGAGAGGTCCGGTATAGCAATCAGCCCCAGCATTTT.

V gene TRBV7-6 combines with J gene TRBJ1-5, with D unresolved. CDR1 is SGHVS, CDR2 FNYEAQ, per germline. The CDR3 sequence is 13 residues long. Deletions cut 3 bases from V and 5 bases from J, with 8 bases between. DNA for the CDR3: TGTGCCAGCAGCTTGCAGAGCCATCAGCCCCAGCATTTT. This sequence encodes CASSLQSHQPQHF.

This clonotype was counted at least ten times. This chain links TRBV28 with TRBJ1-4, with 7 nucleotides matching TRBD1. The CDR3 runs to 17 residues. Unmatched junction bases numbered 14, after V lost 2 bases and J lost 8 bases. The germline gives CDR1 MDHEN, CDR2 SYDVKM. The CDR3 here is CASSLLPKQGMGEKLFF. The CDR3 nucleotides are TGTGCCAGCAGTTTACTCCCTAAACAGGGGATGGGAGAAAAACTGTTTTTT. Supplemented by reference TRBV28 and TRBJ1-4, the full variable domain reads DVKVTQSSRYLVKRTGEKVFLECVQDMDHENMFWYRQDPGLGLRLIYFSYDVKMKEKGDIPEGYSVSREKKERFSLILESASTNQTSMYLCASSLLPKQGMGEKLFFGSGTQLSVL.

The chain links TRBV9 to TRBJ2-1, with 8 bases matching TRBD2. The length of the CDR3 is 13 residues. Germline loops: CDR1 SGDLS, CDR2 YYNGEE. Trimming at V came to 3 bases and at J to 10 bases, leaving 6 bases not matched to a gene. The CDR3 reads CASSEFRGGEQFF. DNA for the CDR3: TGTGCCAGCAGCGAGTTTCGGGGGGGCGAGCAGTTCTTC.